These T cell receptor beta chains were read from a single sample in a study of read filtering for tumor transcriptome and immune sequencing. A single record per CDR3 protein comes from TCRdb applying MiXCR to the reads. The profile shows 94,000 or so distinct CDR3 sequences, about 12% of them singletons. The sample consisted of a population of CD138-negative cells sorted from bone marrow. Receptors were obtained from a donor at least 40 years old with multiple myeloma. The CDR3 runs from the conserved cysteine through the conserved F or W. A D gene is named only where the DNA matches it firmly. Some rows have no size entry. The others give once, few or many, or a class for an expanded clone.

>TRBV3-1|TRBJ2-3|-|-
CASLRDSTDTQYF
TGTGCCAGCCTCAGGGACAGCACAGATACGCAGTATTTT
>TRBV6-1|TRBJ1-1|-|-
CASIRRQLNTGAFF
TGTGCCAGCATCCGAAGACAGTTGAACACTGGTGCTTTCTTT
>TRBV20-1|TRBJ2-1|-|many
CSARGTAGDNEQFF
TGCAGTGCTAGGGGTACAGCTGGGGACAATGAGCAGTTCTTC
>TRBV28|TRBJ2-3|-|many
CASKRGTSTDTQYF
TGTGCCAGCAAACGGGGGACTAGCACAGATACGCAGTATTTT
>TRBV20-1|TRBJ1-3|TRBD1|many
CSARVRTGPGNTIYF
TGCAGTGCTAGAGTCAGGACAGGGCCTGGAAACACCATATATTTT
>TRBV21-1|TRBJ2-6|-|many
CASSILSSGANVLTF
TGTGCCAGCAGCATCCTCAGCTCTGGGGCCAACGTCCTGACTTTC
>TRBV5-1|TRBJ2-5|-|many
CASSLHEGETQYF
TGCGCCAGCAGCTTGCACGAGGGAGAGACCCAGTACTTC
>TRBV7-9|TRBJ2-5|-|many
CASSFDGPQETQYF
TGTGCCAGCAGCTTCGACGGGCCCCAAGAGACCCAGTACTTC
>TRBV28|TRBJ1-1|-|many
CASSFHTDNTEAFF
TGTGCCAGCAGTTTCCACACAGATAACACTGAAGCTTTCTTT
>TRBV7-9|TRBJ1-4|-|many
CASGVTGSNEKLFF
TGTGCCAGCGGGGTTACAGGGAGTAATGAAAAACTGTTTTTT
>TRBV11-2|TRBJ2-1|TRBD1|-
CASSLDPRGYAHNEQFF
TGTGCCAGCAGCTTGGATCCCAGGGGGTACGCTCACAATGAGCAGTTCTTC
>TRBV6-4|TRBJ2-1|TRBD2|many
CASSDARTRGSSYNEQFF
TGTGCCAGCAGTGACGCCAGGACTAGGGGAAGCTCCTACAATGAGCAGTTCTTC
>TRBV2|TRBJ1-5|-|many
CASSPGSNQPQHF
TGTGCCAGCAGCCCTGGGAGCAATCAGCCCCAGCATTTT
>TRBV7-9|TRBJ2-7|-|-
CASSLPTGRAESYEQYF
TGTGCCAGCAGCTTACCCACGGGGCGGGCGGAGAGCTACGAGCAGTACTTC
>TRBV2|TRBJ2-3|TRBD2|many
CASTGGLAGDTQYF
TGTGCCAGCACCGGCGGGCTAGCGGGGGATACGCAGTATTTT
>TRBV7-9|TRBJ2-7|TRBD1|many
CASSPDWDRKAEQYF
TGTGCCAGCAGCCCCGACTGGGACAGAAAGGCCGAGCAGTACTTC
>TRBV6-2/TRBV6-3|TRBJ2-1|TRBD2|many
CASRAGTSGTNEQFF
TGTGCCAGCAGGGCCGGGACTAGCGGGACTAATGAGCAGTTCTTC
>TRBV2|TRBJ2-2|-|many
CASSERGTGNTGELFF
TGTGCCAGCAGTGAAAGGGGGACGGGGAACACCGGGGAGCTGTTTTTT
>TRBV7-2|TRBJ1-2|TRBD1|many
CASSPYRGMNYGYTF
TGTGCCAGCAGCCCATACAGGGGGATGAACTATGGCTACACCTTC
>TRBV7-3|TRBJ2-1|TRBD2|many
CASSLAAGGLYNEQFF
TGTGCCAGCAGCTTGGCAGCGGGAGGTCTCTACAATGAGCAGTTCTTC
>TRBV21-1|TRBJ2-7|-|-
CASRGPGQGLYEQYF
TGTGCCAGCAGGGGGCCGGGACAGGGGTTGTACGAGCAGTACTTC
>TRBV7-9|TRBJ2-3|-|many
CASSLTRGTDTQYF
TGTGCCAGCAGCTTAACTCGCGGCACAGATACGCAGTATTTT
>TRBV25-1|TRBJ2-5|-|many
CASSESGLETQYF
TGTGCCAGCAGTGAGTCCGGGCTCGAGACCCAGTACTTC
>TRBV7-2|TRBJ2-7|-|many
CASSPRWDEQYF
TGTGCCAGCAGCCCAAGATGGGACGAGCAGTACTTC
>TRBV10-3|TRBJ2-7|TRBD2|many
CAISPREHSYEQYF
TGTGCCATCAGCCCGCGGGAGCACTCCTACGAGCAGTACTTC
>TRBV24-1|TRBJ2-6|-|many
CATSGTSGANVLTF
TGTGCCACCAGTGGAACCTCTGGGGCCAACGTCCTGACTTTC
>TRBV5-1|TRBJ1-5|-|many
CASSTDSSPAQPQHF
TGCGCCAGCAGCACCGACAGTTCTCCGGCCCAGCCCCAGCATTTT
>TRBV28|TRBJ2-5|TRBD2|few
CAILAGEGETQYF
TGTGCCATTTTAGCGGGAGAGGGGGAGACCCAGTACTTC
>TRBV7-2|TRBJ2-1|-|many
CASSRVRDSYNEQFF
TGTGCCAGCAGCCGAGTAAGGGACTCCTACAATGAGCAGTTCTTC
>TRBV24-1|TRBJ2-1|-|many
CATSDLRGGGSYEQFF
TGTGCCACCAGTGATTTGCGCGGTGGGGGGTCGTATGAGCAGTTCTTC
>TRBV11-2|TRBJ1-1|-|many
CASSLDLTATEAFF
TGTGCCAGCAGCTTAGATCTTACTGCCACTGAAGCTTTCTTT
>TRBV12-3/TRBV12-4|TRBJ2-2|-|many
CASRGRGDTGELFF
TGTGCCAGCAGGGGGAGAGGTGACACCGGGGAGCTGTTTTTT
>TRBV10-3|TRBJ2-1|TRBD1|many
CAISDLLIKDRVVNEQFF
TGTGCCATCAGTGATCTACTAATTAAGGACAGGGTCGTCAATGAGCAGTTCTTC
>TRBV7-9|TRBJ2-7|-|many
CASSQGMIYEQYF
TGTGCCAGCAGCCAGGGAATGATTTACGAGCAGTACTTC
>TRBV6-5|TRBJ2-7|-|many
CASSYGNHYEQYF
TGTGCCAGCAGTTACGGTAATCACTACGAGCAGTACTTC
>TRBV12-3/TRBV12-4|TRBJ2-3|-|many
CASGLDGGITDTQYF
TGTGCCAGCGGATTGGATGGGGGGATCACAGATACGCAGTATTTT
>TRBV7-8|TRBJ2-7|-|many
CASSGQGRYEQYF
TGTGCCAGCAGCGGGCAGGGGAGGTACGAGCAGTACTTC
>TRBV5-1|TRBJ2-1|TRBD2|many
CASSTLAGGLAEQFF
TGCGCCAGCAGCACGTTAGCGGGAGGGTTGGCTGAGCAGTTCTTC
>TRBV7-9|TRBJ2-1|-|many
CASSSGPSGYNEQFF
TGTGCCAGCAGCTCCGGGCCGTCAGGTTACAATGAGCAGTTCTTC
>TRBV6-5|TRBJ2-1|-|many
CASSYGVGGYNEQFF
TGTGCCAGCAGTTATGGGGTGGGGGGTTACAATGAGCAGTTCTTC
>TRBV20-1|TRBJ2-7|-|many
CSARDRAEQYF
TGCAGTGCTAGAGATCGGGCGGAGCAGTACTTC
>TRBV7-9|TRBJ1-3|-|-
CASSLGGASGNTIYF
TGTGCCAGCAGCTTAGGTGGGGCTTCTGGAAACACCATATATTTT
>TRBV12-3/TRBV12-4|TRBJ2-7|-|-
CASRPDGAYEQYF
TGTGCCAGCAGACCAGACGGAGCCTACGAGCAGTACTTC
>TRBV10-2|TRBJ2-1|-|many
CASSSWADSYNEQFF
TGCGCCAGCAGTTCCTGGGCAGACTCGTACAATGAGCAGTTCTTC
>TRBV5-1|TRBJ2-3|-|many
CASSSLRLSTDTQYF
TGCGCCAGCAGCTCACTTCGACTAAGCACAGATACGCAGTATTTT
>TRBV7-6|TRBJ2-2|TRBD1|many
CASSLESPGTGGPGELFF
TGTGCCAGCAGCTTAGAGAGTCCCGGGACAGGGGGCCCCGGGGAGCTGTTTTTT
>TRBV6-1|TRBJ1-2|-|many
CASSSRTVNYGYTF
TGTGCCAGCAGTTCCCGGACAGTAAACTATGGCTACACCTTC
>TRBV5-5|TRBJ1-5|-|many
CASSFEGNQPQHF
TGTGCCAGCAGCTTTGAGGGAAATCAGCCCCAGCATTTT
>TRBV18|TRBJ2-7|TRBD2|-
CASSPSMREGTYEQYF
TGTGCCAGCTCACCCTCTATGCGGGAGGGTACCTACGAGCAGTACTTC
>TRBV7-9|TRBJ1-4|-|many
CASRKYATNEKLFF
TGTGCCAGCAGGAAGTATGCAACTAATGAAAAACTGTTTTTT
>TRBV20-1|TRBJ2-2|-|many
CSTSRQERGELFF
TGCAGTACTAGCAGACAGGAGAGAGGGGAGCTGTTTTTT
>TRBV7-9|TRBJ1-1|-|many
CASSLAPATEAFF
TGTGCCAGCAGCTTAGCTCCGGCCACTGAAGCTTTCTTT
>TRBV20-1|TRBJ1-1|-|many
CSARGGFDTEAFF
TGCAGTGCTAGAGGCGGGTTTGACACTGAAGCTTTCTTT
>TRBV5-1|TRBJ1-1|-|few
CASSLDSGSNTEAFF
TGCGCCAGCAGCTTGGATTCTGGGTCAAACACTGAAGCTTTCTTT
>TRBV12-3/TRBV12-4|TRBJ2-1|TRBD2|many
CASSSPGLGDEQFF
TGTGCCAGCAGTTCCCCGGGACTAGGGGATGAGCAGTTCTTC
>TRBV18|TRBJ2-5|-|-
CASSPPGDTQYF
TGTGCCAGCTCACCACCGGGAGATACCCAGTACTTC
>TRBV5-1|TRBJ2-6|TRBD1|-
CASRLWGTGISGANVLTF
TGCGCCAGCAGGCTTTGGGGGACAGGGATCTCTGGGGCCAACGTCCTGACTTTC